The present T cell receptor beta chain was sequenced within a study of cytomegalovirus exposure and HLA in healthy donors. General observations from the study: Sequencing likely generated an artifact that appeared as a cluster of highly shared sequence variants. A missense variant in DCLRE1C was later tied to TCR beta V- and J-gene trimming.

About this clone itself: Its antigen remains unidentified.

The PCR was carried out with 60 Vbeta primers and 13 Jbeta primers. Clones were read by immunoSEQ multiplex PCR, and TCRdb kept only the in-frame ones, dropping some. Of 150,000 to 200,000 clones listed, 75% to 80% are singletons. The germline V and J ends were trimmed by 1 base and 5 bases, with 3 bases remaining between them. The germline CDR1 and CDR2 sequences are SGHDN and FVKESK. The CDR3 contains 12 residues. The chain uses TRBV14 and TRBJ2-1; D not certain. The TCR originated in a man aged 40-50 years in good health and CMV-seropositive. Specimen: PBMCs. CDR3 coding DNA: TGTGCCAGCAGCCAAGCTGACAATGAGCAGTTCTTC. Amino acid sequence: CASSQADNEQFF.